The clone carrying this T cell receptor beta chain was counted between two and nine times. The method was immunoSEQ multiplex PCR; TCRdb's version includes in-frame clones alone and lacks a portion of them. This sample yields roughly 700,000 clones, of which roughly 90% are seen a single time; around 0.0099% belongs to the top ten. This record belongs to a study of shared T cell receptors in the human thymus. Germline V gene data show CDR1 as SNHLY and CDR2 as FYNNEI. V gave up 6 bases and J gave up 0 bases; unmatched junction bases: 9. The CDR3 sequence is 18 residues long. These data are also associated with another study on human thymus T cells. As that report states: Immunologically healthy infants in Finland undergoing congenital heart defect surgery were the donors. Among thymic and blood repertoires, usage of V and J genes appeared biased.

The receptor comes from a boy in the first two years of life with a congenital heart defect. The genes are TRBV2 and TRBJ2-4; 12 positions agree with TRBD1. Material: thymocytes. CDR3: CASRGGTGGSLAKNIQYF. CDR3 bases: TGTGCCAGCAGAGGGGGGACAGGGGGCTCCTTAGCCAAAAACATTCAGTACTTC.